Presented here are 3 T cell receptor beta chains from one specimen sequenced in a study of a mutant IDH1 vaccine in newly diagnosed glioma. Sequencing was performed with immunoSEQ multiplex PCR; in TCRdb, only in-frame clones are kept and a portion is missing. The table lists about 51,000 clones, around four fifths of them singletons, with around 5.2% in the top ten. For these receptors, no antigen is known. Sample time point: week 5, during vaccination. It was 300 ug of mutant IDH1 20-mer peptide that made up each vaccine dose, given with topical imiquimod. The specimen was PBMCs, collected from a glioma patient whose treatment included an IDH1 peptide vaccine. The receptors here all came from a man aged 50 to 60 with glioma.

This chain links TRBV5-4 with TRBJ2-1; D not resolved. V was cut by 2 bases and J by 5 bases, with 11 bases left in between. This CDR3 spans 14 amino acids. CDR1 is SGHNT, CDR2 YYREEE, per germline (reference sequence). The CDR3 spells CASSFVGRNNEQFF. The CDR3 nucleotides read TGTGCCAGCAGCTTCGTGGGCCGTAACAATGAGCAGTTCTTC.

On this clone: A junction end diverges from the germline sequence, so it may reflect a read error. This chain connects TRBV7-7 to TRBJ2-5; D gene uncertain. Germline V gene data show CDR1 as SSHAT and CDR2 as FNYEAQ (reference sequence). This CDR3 is built from 14 residues. CDR3: CASSQTEFQETQYF. As DNA, the CDR3 is TGTGCTAGCAGCCAAACAGAGTTCCAAGAGACCCAGTACTTC.

The genes are TRBV4-1 and TRBJ2-3; 7 bases are a match to TRBD2. The germline CDR1 and CDR2 sequences are MGHRA and YSYEKL. The CDR3 extends over 15 amino acids. With V trimmed by 0 bases and J by 1 base, 1 base remained unmatched. CDR3 loop: CASSQDSGGTDTQYF. DNA for the CDR3: TGCGCCAGCAGCCAAGACAGCGGGGGCACAGATACGCAGTATTTT.